This is a list of T cell receptor beta chains from one sample in a study of cytomegalovirus exposure and HLA in healthy donors. Assay used: immunoSEQ multiplex PCR; TCRdb lists only in-frame clones, some missing. The data show about 190,000 clones, with approximately 88% seen just once and about 2.4% held by the top ten. The sequencing input was PBMCs. Receptor source: a woman in her forties or fifties in good health and CMV-seropositive. Both conserved end residues are part of each CDR3. D genes are given only for firm matches. The size field is filled for only some rows; it gives once, few, many or a size class.

J | size | V | D | CDR3 | DNA
TRBJ1-2 | few | TRBV19 | TRBD1 | CASTPTGDYGYTF | TGTGCCAGTACCCCCACAGGGGACTATGGCTACACCTTC
TRBJ2-1 | - | TRBV5-1 | - | CASTGGLGAPGDEQFF | TGCGCCAGCACCGGCGGACTCGGAGCCCCGGGCGATGAGCAGTTCTTC
TRBJ1-5 | - | TRBV5-5 | - | CASSLAVGGDGRFAQHF | TGTGCCAGCAGCTTGGCCGTCGGGGGAGATGGCCGGTTCGCCCAGCATTTT
TRBJ2-3 | few | TRBV4-1 | - | CASSQGSSLSTDTQYF | TGCGCCAGCAGCCAGGGTTCTAGCTTGAGCACAGATACGCAGTATTTT
TRBJ1-4 | - | TRBV21-1 | - | CASSKVGGETNEKLFF | TGTGCCAGCAGCAAAGTCGGGGGAGAAACTAATGAAAAACTGTTTTTT
TRBJ2-5 | - | TRBV9 | - | CASSVGGDHPGTQYF | TGTGCCAGCAGCGTAGGCGGGGATCACCCCGGGACCCAGTACTTC
TRBJ1-4 | - | TRBV2 | TRBD1 | CASSDATGREKLFF | TGTGCCAGCAGTGACGCGACAGGGCGGGAAAAACTGTTTTTT
TRBJ2-5 | - | TRBV29-1 | - | CSLRVQGETQYF | TGCAGCCTTCGGGTCCAGGGGGAGACCCAGTACTTC
TRBJ2-7 | - | TRBV6-6 | - | CASSYLTGRAYEQYF | TGTGCCAGCAGTTATCTCACAGGGAGAGCCTACGAGCAGTACTTC
TRBJ1-4 | - | TRBV7-9 | - | CASSLDRVEKLFF | TGTGCCAGCAGCTTAGACAGGGTGGAAAAACTGTTTTTT
TRBJ1-5 | - | TRBV6-5 | TRBD1 | CAKNRGSGNQPQHF | TGTGCCAAGAACAGGGGCTCGGGCAATCAGCCCCAGCATTTT
TRBJ2-7 | - | TRBV19 | TRBD2 | CASSDLAGLSYEQYF | TGTGCCAGTAGTGACCTAGCGGGGTTGTCCTACGAGCAGTACTTC
TRBJ2-5 | - | TRBV18 | TRBD2 | CASSPERGGSGTQYF | TGTGCCAGCTCACCGGAGCGGGGGGGTTCCGGGACCCAGTACTTC
TRBJ2-5 | few | TRBV9 | TRBD2 | CASSGTSGALGTQYF | TGTGCCAGCAGCGGGACTAGCGGGGCACTTGGGACCCAGTACTTC
TRBJ2-7 | - | TRBV19 | TRBD2 | CASSPLAGKAYEQYF | TGTGCCAGTAGCCCCCTAGCGGGGAAAGCCTACGAGCAGTACTTC
TRBJ2-7 | - | TRBV28 | - | CATVSQAKYYEQYF | TGTGCCACCGTATCCCAAGCTAAATACTACGAGCAGTACTTC
TRBJ2-6 | few | TRBV5-1 | TRBD1 | CASSQGQVRSGANVLTF | TGCGCCAGCAGCCAGGGACAGGTCCGCTCTGGGGCCAACGTCCTGACTTTC
TRBJ2-7 | few | TRBV5-4 | TRBD1 | CASSQAGGGEQYF | TGTGCCAGCAGCCAGGCAGGGGGCGGCGAGCAGTACTTC
TRBJ2-7 | - | TRBV7-7 | TRBD2 | CASSLATSDEQYF | TGTGCTAGCAGCTTAGCAACTAGCGACGAGCAGTACTTC
TRBJ2-7 | - | TRBV7-9 | - | CASSFDGAYEQYF | TGTGCCAGCAGCTTTGACGGAGCCTACGAGCAGTACTTC
TRBJ2-5 | - | TRBV7-9 | TRBD2 | CASSPAGTQETQYF | TGTGCCAGCAGCCCAGCGGGGACCCAAGAGACCCAGTACTTC
TRBJ1-1 | - | TRBV11-2 | - | CASSIPGDTEAFF | TGTGCCAGCAGCATCCCAGGGGACACTGAAGCTTTCTTT
TRBJ2-2 | - | TRBV27 | TRBD1 | CASRRTGDNTGELFF | TGTGCCAGCAGGAGGACAGGAGATAACACCGGGGAGCTGTTTTTT
TRBJ2-2 | - | TRBV11-3 | TRBD2 | CASSRREGTGELFF | TGTGCCAGCAGCCGGCGGGAGGGGACCGGGGAGCTGTTTTTT
TRBJ2-3 | - | TRBV30 | TRBD1 | CAWTGTGRNPSSTDTQYF | TGTGCCTGGACCGGGACAGGGAGAAACCCATCTAGCACAGATACGCAGTATTTT
TRBJ1-2 | - | TRBV6-6 | TRBD1 | CASSQGQGRYGYTF | TGTGCCAGCAGTCAAGGACAGGGGAGGTATGGCTACACCTTC
TRBJ1-1 | - | TRBV10-2 | - | CASSLPGDTEAFF | TGCGCCAGTAGCCTACCAGGGGACACTGAAGCTTTCTTT
TRBJ2-7 | - | TRBV15 | - | CATSRASYEQYF | TGTGCCACCAGCAGAGCATCCTACGAGCAGTACTTC
TRBJ1-1 | - | TRBV5-1 | - | CASSLSLLNTEAFF | TGCGCCAGCAGCTTGAGCCTTTTGAACACTGAAGCTTTCTTT
TRBJ2-1 | - | TRBV18 | - | CASSPWLQSEQFF | TGTGCCAGCTCACCATGGTTGCAGTCTGAGCAGTTCTTC
TRBJ2-3 | few | TRBV7-3 | TRBD2 | CASSLDSGGAIDTQYF | TGTGCCAGCAGCTTAGACAGCGGGGGGGCAATAGATACGCAGTATTTT
TRBJ2-2 | once | TRBV7-6 | - | CASSLGAGELFF | TGTGCCAGCAGCTTAGGCGCCGGGGAGCTGTTTTTT
TRBJ2-2 | few | TRBV18 | TRBD2 | CASSPLAENTGELFF | TGTGCCAGCTCACCGCTAGCGGAGAACACCGGGGAGCTGTTTTTT
TRBJ1-1 | - | TRBV5-1 | TRBD1 | CASSSGQGWANTEAFF | TGCGCCAGCAGCTCTGGACAGGGATGGGCGAACACTGAAGCTTTCTTT
TRBJ1-4 | - | TRBV9 | - | CASSPEQGEKLFF | TGTGCCAGCAGCCCAGAACAGGGTGAAAAACTGTTTTTT
TRBJ2-2 | once | TRBV5-4 | - | CASSTGGPTGELFF | TGTGCCAGCAGCACCGGGGGGCCCACCGGGGAGCTGTTTTTT
TRBJ2-7 | - | TRBV5-6 | - | CASSLDVGSSYEQYF | TGTGCCAGCAGCTTGGATGTGGGGAGCTCCTACGAGCAGTACTTC
TRBJ2-1 | - | TRBV6-5 | TRBD1 | CASSYLGRTGQFF | TGTGCCAGCAGTTACTTGGGTAGGACAGGCCAGTTCTTC
TRBJ2-7 | - | TRBV27 | - | CASTPGEYEQYF | TGTGCCAGCACTCCCGGTGAGTACGAGCAGTACTTC
TRBJ2-7 | - | TRBV5-5 | TRBD2 | CASSSPMSGGAREQYF | TGTGCCAGCAGCTCCCCCATGAGCGGGGGGGCCCGCGAGCAGTACTTC
TRBJ1-5 | - | TRBV30 | TRBD1 | CAWRETGTLYSNQPQHF | TGTGCCTGGAGAGAGACAGGGACCCTTTATAGCAATCAGCCCCAGCATTTT
TRBJ1-1 | - | TRBV10-1 | TRBD1 | CASSEGDRAAFF | TGCGCCAGCAGTGAGGGGGACAGGGCAGCTTTCTTT
TRBJ1-2 | once | TRBV6-1 | TRBD1 | CASILDRGRGEGYTF | TGTGCCAGCATCCTGGACAGGGGGCGCGGGGAAGGCTACACCTTC